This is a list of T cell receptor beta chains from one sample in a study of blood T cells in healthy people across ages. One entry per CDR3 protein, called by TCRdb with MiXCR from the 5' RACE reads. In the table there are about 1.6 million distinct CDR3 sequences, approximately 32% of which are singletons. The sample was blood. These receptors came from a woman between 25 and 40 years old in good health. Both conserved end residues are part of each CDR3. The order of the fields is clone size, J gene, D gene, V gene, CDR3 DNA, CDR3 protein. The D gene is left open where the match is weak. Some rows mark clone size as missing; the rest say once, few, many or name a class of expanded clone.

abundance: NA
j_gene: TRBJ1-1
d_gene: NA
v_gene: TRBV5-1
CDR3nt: TGCGCTAGCAGCTTGTGGCCAGGCACTGAAGCTTTCTTT
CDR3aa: CASSLWPGTEAFF

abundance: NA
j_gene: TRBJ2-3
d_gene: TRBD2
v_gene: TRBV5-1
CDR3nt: TGCGCCAGCAGCGTTGGGACTAGCGAGGGCGCAGATACGCAGTATTTT
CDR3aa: CASSVGTSEGADTQYF

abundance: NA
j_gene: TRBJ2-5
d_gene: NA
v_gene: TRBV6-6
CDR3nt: TGTGCCAGCAACCTCGGGACACCCTCCCAAGGGACCCAGTACTTC
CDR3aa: CASNLGTPSQGTQYF

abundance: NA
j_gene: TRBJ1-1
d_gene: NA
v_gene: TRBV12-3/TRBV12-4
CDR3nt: TGTGCCAGTCGTTCCGACAGTCTCGCCACTGAAGCTTTCTTT
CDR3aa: CASRSDSLATEAFF

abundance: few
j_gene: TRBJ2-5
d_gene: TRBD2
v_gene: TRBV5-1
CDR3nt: TGCGCCAGCAGCCCATCCAGCGGGAGACAGTTGGAGACCCAGTACTTC
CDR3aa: CASSPSSGRQLETQYF

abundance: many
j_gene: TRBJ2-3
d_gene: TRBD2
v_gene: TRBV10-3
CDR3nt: TGTGCCATCAGTGGAACCCGGACTAGCGGGAAGGGAACAGATACGCAGTATTTT
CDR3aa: CAISGTRTSGKGTDTQYF

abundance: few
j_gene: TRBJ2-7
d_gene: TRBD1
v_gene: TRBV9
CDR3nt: TGTGCCAGCAGCGAACGGGACAGGGGGCGAGAGCAGTACTTC
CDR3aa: CASSERDRGREQYF

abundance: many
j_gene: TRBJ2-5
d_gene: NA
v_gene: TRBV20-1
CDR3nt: TGCAGTGCCACTTACGGGGCAGTCCAAGAGACCCAGTACTTC
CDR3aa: CSATYGAVQETQYF

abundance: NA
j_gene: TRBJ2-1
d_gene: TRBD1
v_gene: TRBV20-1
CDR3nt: TGCAGTACTAGAGTCGCCAGGGGGTCGGGCTCCTACAATGAGCAGTTCTTC
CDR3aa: CSTRVARGSGSYNEQFF

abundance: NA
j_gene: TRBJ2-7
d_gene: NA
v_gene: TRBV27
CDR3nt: TGTGCCAGCAGTATCAGGGGCACCTACGAGCAGTACTTC
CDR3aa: CASSIRGTYEQYF